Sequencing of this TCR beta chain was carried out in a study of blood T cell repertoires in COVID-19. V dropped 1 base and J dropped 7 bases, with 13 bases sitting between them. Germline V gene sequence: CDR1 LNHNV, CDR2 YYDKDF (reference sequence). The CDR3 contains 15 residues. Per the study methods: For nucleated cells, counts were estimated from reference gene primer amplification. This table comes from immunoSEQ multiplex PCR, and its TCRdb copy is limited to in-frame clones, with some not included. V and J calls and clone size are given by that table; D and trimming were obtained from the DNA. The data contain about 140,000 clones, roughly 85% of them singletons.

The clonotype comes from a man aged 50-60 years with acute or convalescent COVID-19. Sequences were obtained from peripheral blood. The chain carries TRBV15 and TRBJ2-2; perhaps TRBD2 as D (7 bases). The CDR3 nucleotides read TGTGCCACCAGCAGAGTGGGCGGGGGCGGCGGGGAGCTGTTTTTT. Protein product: CATSRVGGGGGELFF.